The clone carrying this TCR beta chain is a singleton in its sample. The data stem from a study of shared clonotypes between healthy human individuals. The authors ran the assay at deep level. Assay: immunoSEQ multiplex PCR; the TCRdb copy retains only in-frame clones and omits some. The table lists millions of clones, about 92% of them singletons, with around 0.15% in the top ten. V dropped 6 bases and J dropped 5 bases, with 20 bases sitting between them. Per germline, CDR1 MNHEY and CDR2 SVGAGI. This CDR3 has 15 amino acids. Source material: naive CD4+ T cells sorted from blood. Regarding subset: CD45RA+ positively selected. The sequence came from a man aged 18 to 29 in good health. V and J are TRBV6-5 and TRBJ2-7, with D possibly being TRBD1 (6 bases). The CDR3 region is CASRAGQRRFNEQYF. The CDR3 nucleotides are TGTGCCAGCAGAGCCGGACAGAGACGTTTTAACGAGCAGTACTTC.